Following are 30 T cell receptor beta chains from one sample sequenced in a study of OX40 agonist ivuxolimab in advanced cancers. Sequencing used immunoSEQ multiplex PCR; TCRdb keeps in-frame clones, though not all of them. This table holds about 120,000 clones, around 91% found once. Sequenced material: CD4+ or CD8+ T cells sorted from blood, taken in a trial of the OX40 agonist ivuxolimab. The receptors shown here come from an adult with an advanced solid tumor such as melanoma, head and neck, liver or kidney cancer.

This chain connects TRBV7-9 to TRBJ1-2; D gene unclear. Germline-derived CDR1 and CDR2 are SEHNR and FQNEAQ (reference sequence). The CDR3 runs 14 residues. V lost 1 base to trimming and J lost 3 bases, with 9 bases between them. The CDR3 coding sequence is TGTGCCAGCAGCTTAGGTCTAGTCGACTATGGCTACACCTTC. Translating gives CASSLGLVDYGYTF.

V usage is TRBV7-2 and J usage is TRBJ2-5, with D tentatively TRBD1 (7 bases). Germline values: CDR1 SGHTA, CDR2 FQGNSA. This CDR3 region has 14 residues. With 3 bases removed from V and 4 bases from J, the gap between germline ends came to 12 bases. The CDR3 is CASSFQGGGETQYF. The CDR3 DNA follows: TGTGCCAGCAGCTTCCAGGGGGGCGGAGAGACCCAGTACTTC.

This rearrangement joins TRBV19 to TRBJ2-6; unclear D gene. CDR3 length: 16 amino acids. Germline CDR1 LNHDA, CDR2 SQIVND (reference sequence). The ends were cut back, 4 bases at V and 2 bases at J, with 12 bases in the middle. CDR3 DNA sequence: TGTGCCAGTAGTACAGAAGCACGGGCTGGGGCCAACGTCCTGACTTTC. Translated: CASSTEARAGANVLTF.

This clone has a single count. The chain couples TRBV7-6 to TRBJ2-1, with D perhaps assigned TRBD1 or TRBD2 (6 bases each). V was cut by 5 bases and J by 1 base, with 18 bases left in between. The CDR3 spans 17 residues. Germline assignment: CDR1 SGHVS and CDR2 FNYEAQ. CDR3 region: CASSGHKGGGSYNEQFF. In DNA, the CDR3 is TGTGCCAGCAGCGGCCACAAGGGGGGTGGATCCTACAATGAGCAGTTCTTC.

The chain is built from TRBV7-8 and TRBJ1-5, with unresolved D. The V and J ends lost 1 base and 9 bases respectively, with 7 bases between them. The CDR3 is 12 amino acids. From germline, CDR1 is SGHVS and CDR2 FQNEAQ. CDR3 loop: CASSLGQRPQHF. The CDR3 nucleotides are TGTGCCAGCAGCTTAGGTCAACGGCCCCAGCATTTT. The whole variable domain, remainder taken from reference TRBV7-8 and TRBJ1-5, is GAGVSQSPRYKVAKRGQDVALRCDPISGHVSLFWYQQALGQGPEFLTYFQNEAQLDKSGLPSDRFFAERPEGSVSTLKIQRTQQEDSAVYLCASSLGQRPQHFGDGTRLSIL.

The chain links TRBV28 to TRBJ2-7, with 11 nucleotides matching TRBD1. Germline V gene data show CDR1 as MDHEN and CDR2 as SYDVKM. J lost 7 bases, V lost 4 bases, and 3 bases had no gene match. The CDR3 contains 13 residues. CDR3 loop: CASSWDRGWEQYF. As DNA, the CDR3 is TGTGCCAGCAGTTGGGACAGGGGGTGGGAGCAGTACTTC.

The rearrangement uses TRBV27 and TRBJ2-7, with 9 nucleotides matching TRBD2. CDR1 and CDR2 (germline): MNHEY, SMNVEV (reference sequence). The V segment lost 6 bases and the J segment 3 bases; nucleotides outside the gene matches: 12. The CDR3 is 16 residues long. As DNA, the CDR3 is TGTGCCAGCAGCCCTCCTACCGTGACTAGCGGCTACGAGCAGTACTTC. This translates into CASSPPTVTSGYEQYF.

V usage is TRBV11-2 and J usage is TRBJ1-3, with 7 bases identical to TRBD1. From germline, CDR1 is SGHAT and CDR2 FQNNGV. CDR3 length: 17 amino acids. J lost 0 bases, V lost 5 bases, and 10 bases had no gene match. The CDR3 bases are TGTGCCAGCAGCCCATGGACAGGCCTTTCCTCTGGAAACACCATATATTTT. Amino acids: CASSPWTGLSSGNTIYF.

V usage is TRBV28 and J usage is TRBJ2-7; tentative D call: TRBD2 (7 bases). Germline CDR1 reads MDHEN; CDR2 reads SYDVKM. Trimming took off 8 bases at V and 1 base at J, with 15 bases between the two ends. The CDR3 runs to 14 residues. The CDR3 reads CASVGGAPSYEQYF. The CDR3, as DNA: TGTGCCAGCGTTGGGGGGGCACCTTCCTACGAGCAGTACTTC. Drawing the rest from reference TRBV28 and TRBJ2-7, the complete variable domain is DVKVTQSSRYLVKRTGEKVFLECVQDMDHENMFWYRQDPGLGLRLIYFSYDVKMKEKGDIPEGYSVSREKKERFSLILESASTNQTSMYLCASVGGAPSYEQYFGPGTRLTVT.

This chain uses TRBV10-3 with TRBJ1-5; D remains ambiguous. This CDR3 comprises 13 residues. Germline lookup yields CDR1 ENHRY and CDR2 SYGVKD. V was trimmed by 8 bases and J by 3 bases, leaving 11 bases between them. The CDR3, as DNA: TGTGCCATCGGAGGCGCGCTCAATCAGCCCCAGCATTTT. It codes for CAIGGALNQPQHF.

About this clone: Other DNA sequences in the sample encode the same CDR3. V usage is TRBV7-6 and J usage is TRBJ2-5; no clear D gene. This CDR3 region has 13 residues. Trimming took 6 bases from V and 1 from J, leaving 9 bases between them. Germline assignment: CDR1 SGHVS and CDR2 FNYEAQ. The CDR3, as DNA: TGTGCCAGCAGTCCGACGGTCCAAGAGACCCAGTACTTC. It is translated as CASSPTVQETQYF.

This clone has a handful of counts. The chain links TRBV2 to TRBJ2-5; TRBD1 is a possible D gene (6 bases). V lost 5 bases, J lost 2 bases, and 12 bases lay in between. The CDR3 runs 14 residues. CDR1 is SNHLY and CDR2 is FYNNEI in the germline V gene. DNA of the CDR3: TGTGCCAGCAGTCCAACAGGGATACAAGAGACCCAGTACTTC. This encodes CASSPTGIQETQYF.

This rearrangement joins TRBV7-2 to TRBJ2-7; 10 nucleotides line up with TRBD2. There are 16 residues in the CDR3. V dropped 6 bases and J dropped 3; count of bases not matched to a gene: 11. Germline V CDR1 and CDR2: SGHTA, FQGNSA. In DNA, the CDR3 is TGTGCCAGCAGTAGAAGTCTAGCGGGGGCCTTCTACGAGCAGTACTTC. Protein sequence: CASSRSLAGAFYEQYF. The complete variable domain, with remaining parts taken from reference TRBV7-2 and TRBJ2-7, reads GAGVSQSPSNKVTEKGKDVELRCDPISGHTALYWYRQSLGQGLEFLIYFQGNSAPDKSGLPSDRFSAERTGGSVSTLTIQRTQQEDSAVYLCASSRSLAGAFYEQYFGPGTRLTVT.

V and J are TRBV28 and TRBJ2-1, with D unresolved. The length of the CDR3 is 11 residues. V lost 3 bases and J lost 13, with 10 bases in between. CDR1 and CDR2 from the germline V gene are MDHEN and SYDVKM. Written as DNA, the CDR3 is TGTGCCAGCAGTTTTCGGCACCTTCAGTTCTTC. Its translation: CASSFRHLQFF.

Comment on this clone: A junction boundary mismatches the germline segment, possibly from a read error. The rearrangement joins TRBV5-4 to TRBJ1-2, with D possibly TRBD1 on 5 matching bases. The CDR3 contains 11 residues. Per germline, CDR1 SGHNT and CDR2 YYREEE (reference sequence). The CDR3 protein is CASSREGLRVF. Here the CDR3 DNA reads TGTGCCAGCAGCCGAGAGGGCCTCAGGGTATTC. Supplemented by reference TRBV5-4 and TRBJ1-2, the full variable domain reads ETGVTQSPTHLIKTRGQQVTLRCSSQSGHNTVSWYQQALGQGPQFIFQYYREEENGRGNFPPRFSGLQFPNYSSELNVNALELDDSALYLCASSREGLRVFGSGTRLTVV.

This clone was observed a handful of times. CDR3 bases: TGTGCCAGTAGAGGTAGGGTGCAAGAAAAACTGTTTTTT. This translates into CASRGRVQEKLFF. The gene calls are TRBV19 and TRBJ1-4; D ambiguous. V was pared by 6 bases and J by 8 bases, with 13 bases between. This CDR3 has 13 residues. The germline gives CDR1 LNHDA, CDR2 SQIVND (reference sequence). The full variable domain, its missing parts supplied by reference TRBV19 and TRBJ1-4, is DGGITQSPKYLFRKEGQNVTLSCEQNLNHDAMYWYRQDPGQGLRLIYYSQIVNDFQKGDIAEGYSVSREKKESFPLTVTSAQKNPTAFYLCASRGRVQEKLFFGSGTQLSVL.

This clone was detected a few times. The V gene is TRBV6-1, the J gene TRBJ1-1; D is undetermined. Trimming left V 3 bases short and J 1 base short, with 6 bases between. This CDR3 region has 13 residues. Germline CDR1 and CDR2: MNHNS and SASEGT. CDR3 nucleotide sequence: TGTGCCAGCAGTGACAGGCCGAACACTGAAGCTTTCTTT. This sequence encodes CASSDRPNTEAFF.

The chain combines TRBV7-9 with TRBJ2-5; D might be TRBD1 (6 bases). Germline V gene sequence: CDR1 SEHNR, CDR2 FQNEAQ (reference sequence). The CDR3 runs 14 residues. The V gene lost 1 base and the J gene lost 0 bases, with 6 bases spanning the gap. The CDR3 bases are TGTGCCAGCAGCTTAGGGACAGACCAAGAGACCCAGTACTTC. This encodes CASSLGTDQETQYF.

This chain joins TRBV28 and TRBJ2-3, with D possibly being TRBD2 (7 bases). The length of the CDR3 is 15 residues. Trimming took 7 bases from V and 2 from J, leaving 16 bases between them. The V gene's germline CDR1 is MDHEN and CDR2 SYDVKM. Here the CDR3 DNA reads TGTGCCAGCAACTCGGGGGGCTCGGCCACAGATACGCAGTATTTT. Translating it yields CASNSGGSATDTQYF.

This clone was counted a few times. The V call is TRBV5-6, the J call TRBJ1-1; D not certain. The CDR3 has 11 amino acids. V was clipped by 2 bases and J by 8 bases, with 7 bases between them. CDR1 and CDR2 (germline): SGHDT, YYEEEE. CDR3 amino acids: CASSFLTEAFF. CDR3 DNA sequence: TGTGCCAGCAGCTTCCTCACAGAAGCTTTCTTT.

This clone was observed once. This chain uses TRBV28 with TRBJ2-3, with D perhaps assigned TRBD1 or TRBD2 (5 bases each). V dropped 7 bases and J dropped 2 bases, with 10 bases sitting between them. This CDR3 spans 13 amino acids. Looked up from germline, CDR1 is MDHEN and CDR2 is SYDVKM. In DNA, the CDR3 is TGTGCCAGCACCCGGGGCAACACAGATACGCAGTATTTT. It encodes CASTRGNTDTQYF.

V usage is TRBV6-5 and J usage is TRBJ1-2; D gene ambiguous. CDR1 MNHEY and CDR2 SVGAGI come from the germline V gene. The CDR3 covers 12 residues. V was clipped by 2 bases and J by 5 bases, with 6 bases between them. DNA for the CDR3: TGTGCCAGCAGTTACCAAGGGTATGGCTACACCTTC. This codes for CASSYQGYGYTF.

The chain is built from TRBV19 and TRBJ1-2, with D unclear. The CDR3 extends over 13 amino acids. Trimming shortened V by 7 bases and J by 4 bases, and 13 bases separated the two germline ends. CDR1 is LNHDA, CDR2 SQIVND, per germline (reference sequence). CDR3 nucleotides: TGTGCCAGTATGACCCATGGGGTCTATGGCTACACCTTC. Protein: CASMTHGVYGYTF.

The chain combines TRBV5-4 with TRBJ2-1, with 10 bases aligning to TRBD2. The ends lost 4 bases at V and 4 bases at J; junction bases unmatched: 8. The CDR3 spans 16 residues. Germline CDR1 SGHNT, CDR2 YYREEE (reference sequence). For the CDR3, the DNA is TGTGCCAGCAGCGATCTCCTAGCGGGGGCTTACAATGAGCAGTTCTTC. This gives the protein CASSDLLAGAYNEQFF.

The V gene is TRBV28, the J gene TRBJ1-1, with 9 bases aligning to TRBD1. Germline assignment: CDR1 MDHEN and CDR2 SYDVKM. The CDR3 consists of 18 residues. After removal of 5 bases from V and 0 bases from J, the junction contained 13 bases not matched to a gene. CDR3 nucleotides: TGTGCCAGCAGTCCGACCCTTGGGACAGGGAGGGTGAACACTGAAGCTTTCTTT. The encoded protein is CASSPTLGTGRVNTEAFF.

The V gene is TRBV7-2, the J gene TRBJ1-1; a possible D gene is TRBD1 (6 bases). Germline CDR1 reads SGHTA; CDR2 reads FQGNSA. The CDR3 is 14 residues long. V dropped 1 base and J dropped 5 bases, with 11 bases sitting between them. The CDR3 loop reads CASSLGGLRTEAFF. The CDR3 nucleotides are TGTGCCAGCAGCTTAGGGGGGCTGAGAACTGAAGCTTTCTTT. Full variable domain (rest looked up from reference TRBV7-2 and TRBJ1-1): GAGVSQSPSNKVTEKGKDVELRCDPISGHTALYWYRQSLGQGLEFLIYFQGNSAPDKSGLPSDRFSAERTGGSVSTLTIQRTQQEDSAVYLCASSLGGLRTEAFFGQGTRLTVV.

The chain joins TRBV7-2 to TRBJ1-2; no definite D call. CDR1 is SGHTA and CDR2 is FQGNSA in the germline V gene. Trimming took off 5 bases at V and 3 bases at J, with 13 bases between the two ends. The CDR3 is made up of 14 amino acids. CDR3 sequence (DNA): TGTGCCAGCAGCGTTCGCCGGGAATACTATGGCTACACCTTC. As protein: CASSVRREYYGYTF. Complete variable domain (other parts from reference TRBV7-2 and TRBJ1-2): GAGVSQSPSNKVTEKGKDVELRCDPISGHTALYWYRQSLGQGLEFLIYFQGNSAPDKSGLPSDRFSAERTGGSVSTLTIQRTQQEDSAVYLCASSVRREYYGYTFGSGTRLTVV.

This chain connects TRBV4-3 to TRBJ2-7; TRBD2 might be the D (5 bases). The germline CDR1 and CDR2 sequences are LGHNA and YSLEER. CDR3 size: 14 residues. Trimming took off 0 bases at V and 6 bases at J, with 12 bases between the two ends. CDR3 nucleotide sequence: TGCGCCAGCAGCCAAGATCGGTGGGGAGCCGAGCAGTACTTC. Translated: CASSQDRWGAEQYF.

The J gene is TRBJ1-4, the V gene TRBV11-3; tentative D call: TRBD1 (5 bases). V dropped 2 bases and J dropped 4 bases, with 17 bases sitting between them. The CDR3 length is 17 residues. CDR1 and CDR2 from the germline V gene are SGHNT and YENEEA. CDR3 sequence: CASSLPPQGGVNEKLFF. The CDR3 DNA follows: TGTGCCAGCAGCTTACCCCCTCAGGGAGGAGTTAATGAAAAACTGTTTTTT.

For the CDR3, the DNA is TGTGCCAGCAGCTTCGGGTTGGGAAATTCACCCCTCCACTTT. It translates to CASSFGLGNSPLHF. This chain uses TRBV5-6 with TRBJ1-6; D unresolved. The CDR3 has 14 residues. CDR1 is SGHDT and CDR2 is YYEEEE in the germline V gene. Trimming shortened V by 2 bases and J by 7 bases, and 10 bases separated the two germline ends. The complete variable domain, with remaining parts taken from reference TRBV5-6 and TRBJ1-6, reads DAGVTQSPTHLIKTRGQQVTLRCSPKSGHDTVSWYQQALGQGPQFIFQYYEEEERQRGNFPDRFSGHQFPNYSSELNVNALLLGDSALYLCASSFGLGNSPLHFGNGTRLTVT.